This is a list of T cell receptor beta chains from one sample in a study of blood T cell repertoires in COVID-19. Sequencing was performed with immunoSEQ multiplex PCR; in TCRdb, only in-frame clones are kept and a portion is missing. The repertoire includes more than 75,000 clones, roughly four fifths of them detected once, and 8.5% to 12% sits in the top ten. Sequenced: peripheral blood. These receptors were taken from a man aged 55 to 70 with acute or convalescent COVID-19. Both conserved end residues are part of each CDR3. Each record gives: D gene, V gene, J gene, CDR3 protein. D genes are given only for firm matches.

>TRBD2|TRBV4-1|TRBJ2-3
CASSLSGPPLIRNTDTQYF
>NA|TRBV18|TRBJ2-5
CASSFQGAETQYF
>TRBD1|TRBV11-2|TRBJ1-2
CASSWDRQNYGYTF
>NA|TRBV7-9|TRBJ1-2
CASSGTGFYGYTF
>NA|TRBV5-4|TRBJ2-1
CASSPGSRGVDEQFF
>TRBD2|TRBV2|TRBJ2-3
CASRAGTSGFTDTQYF
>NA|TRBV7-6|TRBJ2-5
CASSVQGIQYF
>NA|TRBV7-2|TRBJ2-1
CASSLIAVEQFF
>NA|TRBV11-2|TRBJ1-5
CASSLAGGGQPQHF
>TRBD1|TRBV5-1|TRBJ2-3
CASSQGQGKTDTQYF
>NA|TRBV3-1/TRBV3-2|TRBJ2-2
CASSLPLSTGELFF
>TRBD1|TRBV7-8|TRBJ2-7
CASSLALDRAYEQYF
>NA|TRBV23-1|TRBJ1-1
CASSGPGGTEAFF
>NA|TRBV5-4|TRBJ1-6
CASSGTGPNSPLHF
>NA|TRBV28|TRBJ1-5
CASYGGGYSNQPQHF
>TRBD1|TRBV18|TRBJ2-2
CASSRRTGTNTGELFF
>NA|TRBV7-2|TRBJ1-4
CASSLNRNEKLFF
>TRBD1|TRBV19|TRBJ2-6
CASSIGRGGSGANVLTF
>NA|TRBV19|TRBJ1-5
CASSTPLGRGNQPQHF
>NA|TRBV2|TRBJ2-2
CASKGAGFNTGELFF
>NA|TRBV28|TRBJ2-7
CASSLTGTEQYF
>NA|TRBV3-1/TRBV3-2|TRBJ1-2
CASSPGIGYTF
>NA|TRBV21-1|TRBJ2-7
CASIQQGAYSYEQYF
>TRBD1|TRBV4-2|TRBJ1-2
CASSQDRTGNYGYTF
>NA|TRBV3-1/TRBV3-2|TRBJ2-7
CASSRTIAYEQYF
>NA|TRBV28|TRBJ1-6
CASSSPDSPLHF
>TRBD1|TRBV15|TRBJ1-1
CATKSGGTGTFLAFF
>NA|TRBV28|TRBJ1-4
CASSPPGAVEKLFF
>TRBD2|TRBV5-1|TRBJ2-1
CASSFLAGGFYNEQFF
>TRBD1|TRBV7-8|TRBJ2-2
CASSLYRDRYTGELFF
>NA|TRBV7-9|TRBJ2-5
CASSRARDYQETQYF
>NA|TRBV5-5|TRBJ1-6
CASTDRGQSPLHF
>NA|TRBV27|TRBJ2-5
CASSYASGQETQYF
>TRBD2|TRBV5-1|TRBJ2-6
CASSFLSGTTSGANVLTF
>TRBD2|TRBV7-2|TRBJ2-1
CASRLGLAGGSSDNEQFF
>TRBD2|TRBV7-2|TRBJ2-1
CASSSFSGRANEQFF
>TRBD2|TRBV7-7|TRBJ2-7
CASSSSGLAGDEQYF
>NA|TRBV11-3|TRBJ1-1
CASSLSPMNTEAFF
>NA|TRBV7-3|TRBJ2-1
CASSSGLSGSYNEQFF
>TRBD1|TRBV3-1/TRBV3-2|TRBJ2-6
CASSGDRGGSGANVLTF
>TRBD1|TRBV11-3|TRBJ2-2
CASSRTGGATGELFF
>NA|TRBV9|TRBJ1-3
CASSVEGTKGNTIYF
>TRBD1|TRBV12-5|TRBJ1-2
CASGSPPQGDRGYTF
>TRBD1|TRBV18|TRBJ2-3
CASSPHRGPTDTQYF
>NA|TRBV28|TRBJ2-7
CASHRVDSEYEQYF
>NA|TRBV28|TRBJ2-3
CASSSREGWASGADTQYF
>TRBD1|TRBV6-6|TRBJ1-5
CASSSRDRGFNQPQHF
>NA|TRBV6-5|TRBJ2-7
CASSYGGYYEQYF
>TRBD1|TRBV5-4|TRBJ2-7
CASSSPGQGVDEQYF